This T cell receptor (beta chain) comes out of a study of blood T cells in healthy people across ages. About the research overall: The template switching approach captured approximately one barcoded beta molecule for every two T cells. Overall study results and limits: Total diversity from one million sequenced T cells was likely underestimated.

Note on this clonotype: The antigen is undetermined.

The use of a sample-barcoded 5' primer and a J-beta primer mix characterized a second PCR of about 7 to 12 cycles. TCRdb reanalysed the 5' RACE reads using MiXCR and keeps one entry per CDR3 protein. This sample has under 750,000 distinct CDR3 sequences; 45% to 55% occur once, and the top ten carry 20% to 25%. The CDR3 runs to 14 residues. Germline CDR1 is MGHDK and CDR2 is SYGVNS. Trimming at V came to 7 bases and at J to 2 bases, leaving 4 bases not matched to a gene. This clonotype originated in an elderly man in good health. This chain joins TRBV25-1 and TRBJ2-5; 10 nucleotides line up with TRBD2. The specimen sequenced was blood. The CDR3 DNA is TGTGCCAGCACCCAAGCGGGAGGGCAAGAGACCCAGTACTTC. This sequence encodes CASTQAGGQETQYF.